A selection of T cell receptor beta chains follows, all from one sample in a study of blood T cells in healthy people across ages. TCRdb reanalysed the 5' RACE reads using MiXCR and keeps one entry per CDR3 protein. In the table there are 650,000 to 1,000,000 distinct CDR3 sequences, about 47% of which are singletons. Sequences were obtained from blood. The source of these receptors is an elderly man in good health. CDR3s include the opening cysteine and the closing phenylalanine or tryptophan. A D gene is named only where the DNA matches it firmly. Part of the rows lack a size; the others show once, few, many or a class for expanded clones.

j_call	v_call	d_call	cdr3_length	clone_size	cdr3_aa	cdr3_nt
TRBJ2-5	TRBV7-2	-	15	few	CASSRDIGILETQYF	TGTGCCAGCAGTCGGGACATCGGGATCTTAGAGACCCAGTACTTC
TRBJ2-2	TRBV11-3	-	14	-	CASSALANTGELFF	TGTGCCAGCAGCGCTCTAGCGAACACCGGGGAGCTGTTTTTT
TRBJ1-1	TRBV21-1	-	10	-	CGRSCTEAFF	TGTGGCAGGTCATGCACTGAAGCTTTCTTT
TRBJ2-5	TRBV24-1	-	16	once	CATSDPGHSSQETQYF	TGTGCCACCAGTGATCCGGGACACTCTTCCCAAGAGACCCAGTACTTC
TRBJ2-1	TRBV30	TRBD2	14	-	CAWNRLAGVNEQFF	TGTGCCTGGAATCGACTAGCGGGAGTTAATGAGCAGTTCTTC
TRBJ2-7	TRBV29-1	-	14	-	CSVAERALYNEQYF	TGCAGCGTTGCTGAGCGGGCCCTCTACAATGAGCAGTACTTC
TRBJ2-5	TRBV14	TRBD2	18	-	CASSQDSPHSAGDNEQYF	TGTGCCAGCAGCCAAGATTCCCCGCATTCGGCGGGGGATAATGAGCAGTACTTC
TRBJ1-1	TRBV7-9	-	12	-	CASSLFSREAFF	TGTGCCAGCAGCTTATTTTCGCGCGAAGCTTTCTTT
TRBJ2-6	TRBV18	TRBD1	17	few	CASSPPGQGSGANVLTF	TGTGCCAGCTCACCGCCGGGACAGGGGTCTGGGGCCAACGTCCTGACTTTC
TRBJ1-5	TRBV7-2	-	14	-	CASSPDYSNQPQHF	TGTGCCAGCAGCCCGGATTATAGCAATCAGCCCCAGCATTTT
TRBJ2-1	TRBV27	TRBD2	16	-	CASRPSRREWHNEQFF	TGTGCCAGCAGACCGAGCCGGCGGGAGTGGCACAATGAGCAGTTCTTC
TRBJ2-1	TRBV11-2	-	13	-	CASIRSSYNEQFF	TGTGCCAGCATTAGGAGCTCCTACAATGAGCAGTTCTTC
TRBJ1-4	TRBV3-1	TRBD1	15	-	CASSQRQGVVEKLFF	TGTGCCAGCAGCCAGCGACAGGGGGTGGTTGAAAAACTGTTTTTT
TRBJ2-3	TRBV12-3/TRBV12-4	-	12	many	CASGHPTDTQYF	TGTGCCAGCGGGCATCCCACAGATACGCAGTATTTT
TRBJ2-5	TRBV7-8	-	13	-	CASSISSVTVQYF	TGTGCCAGCAGCATTTCTAGCGTCACGGTACAGTACTTC
TRBJ2-4	TRBV7-9	-	17	few	CASSLVLEILAKNIQYF	TGTGCCAGCAGCTTAGTTTTGGAGATACTAGCCAAAAACATTCAGTACTTC
TRBJ2-3	TRBV12-3/TRBV12-4	TRBD2	17	-	CASGLARTSGFTDTQYF	TGTGCCAGCGGTTTAGCGAGGACTAGCGGGTTCACAGATACGCAGTATTTT
TRBJ2-1	TRBV29-1	TRBD2	14	-	CSVPERESYNEQFF	TGCAGCGTGCCCGAGCGGGAATCTTACAATGAGCAGTTCTTC
TRBJ2-3	TRBV29-1	TRBD2	15	many	CSVAGLGDGTDTQYF	TGCAGCGTCGCCGGACTAGGGGATGGCACAGATACGCAGTATTTT
TRBJ1-5	TRBV7-9	TRBD1	16	-	CASSDHSTGGYQPQHF	TGTGCCAGCAGCGACCACTCGACAGGGGGCTATCAGCCCCAGCATTTT
TRBJ2-5	TRBV7-8	-	15	-	CASSLAGTASETQYF	TGTGCCAGCAGCTTAGCGGGGACGGCGAGTGAGACCCAGTACTTC
TRBJ2-2	TRBV2	-	15	few	CASSFSQFNTGELFF	TGTGCCAGCAGTTTTAGTCAGTTTAACACCGGGGAGCTGTTTTTT